The sequence of this TCR beta chain was determined in a study of T cell responses to AZD1222 COVID-19 vaccine. Findings and caveats of the study: Just five to seven people given AZD1222 tested seropositive at baseline. In a largely white British group with more females than males, clonal diversity was possibly underestimated. Two doses of AZD1222 preceded a rise in Spike-specific TCR breadth and depth. Reportedly, nearly half the spike-specific TCRs target unmutated variant regions.

Note on this clone: Its matching antigen is unknown.

Assay: immunoSEQ multiplex PCR; the TCRdb copy retains only in-frame clones and omits some. This sample has approximately 120,000 clones; around 89% occur once, and the top ten carry approximately 12%. Germline V lookup: CDR1 SGDLS, CDR2 YYNGEE. There are 16 residues in the CDR3. Trimming stripped 4 bases from V and 1 base from J, with 18 bases between. This specimen was peripheral blood, taken on day 0 of MenACWY control vaccination. The source is an adult in good health. This chain joins TRBV9 and TRBJ2-7; D is possibly TRBD2 (5 bases). Here the CDR3 reads CASSPLGVQPSYEQYF. The CDR3 DNA is TGTGCCAGCAGCCCACTCGGGGTGCAGCCATCCTACGAGCAGTACTTC.